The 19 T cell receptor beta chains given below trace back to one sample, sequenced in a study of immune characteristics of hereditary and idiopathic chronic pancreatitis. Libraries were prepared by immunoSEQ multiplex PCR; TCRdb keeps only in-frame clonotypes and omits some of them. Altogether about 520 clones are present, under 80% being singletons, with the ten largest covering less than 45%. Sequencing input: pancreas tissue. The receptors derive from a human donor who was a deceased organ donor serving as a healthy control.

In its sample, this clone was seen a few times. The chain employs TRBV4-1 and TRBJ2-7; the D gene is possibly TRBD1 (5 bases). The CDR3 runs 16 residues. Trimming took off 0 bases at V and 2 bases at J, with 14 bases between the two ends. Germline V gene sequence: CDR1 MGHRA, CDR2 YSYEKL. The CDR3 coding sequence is TGCGCCAGCAGCCAAGATTTCCCAGGGTCCACCTACGAGCAGTACTTC. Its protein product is CASSQDFPGSTYEQYF.

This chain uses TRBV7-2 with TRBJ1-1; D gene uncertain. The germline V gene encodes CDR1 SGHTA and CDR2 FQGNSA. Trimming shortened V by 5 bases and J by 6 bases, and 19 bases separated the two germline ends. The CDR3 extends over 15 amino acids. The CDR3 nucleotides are TGTGCCAGCAGCCCCTCCGGAGGGAAGGAGGCTGAAGCTTTCTTT. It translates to CASSPSGGKEAEAFF.

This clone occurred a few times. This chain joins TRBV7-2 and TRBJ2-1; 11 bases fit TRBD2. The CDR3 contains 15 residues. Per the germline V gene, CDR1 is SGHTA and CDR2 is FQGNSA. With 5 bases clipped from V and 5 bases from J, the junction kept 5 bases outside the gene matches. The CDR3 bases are TGTGCCAGCAGCGCGACTAGCGGGACCCACAATGAGCAGTTCTTC. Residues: CASSATSGTHNEQFF.

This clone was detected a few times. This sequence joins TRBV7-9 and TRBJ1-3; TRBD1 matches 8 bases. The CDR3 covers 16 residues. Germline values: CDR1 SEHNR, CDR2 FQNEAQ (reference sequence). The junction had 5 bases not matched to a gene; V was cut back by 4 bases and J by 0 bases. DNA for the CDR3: TGTGCCAGCAGCTCCGCGGACAGGGACTCTGGAAACACCATATATTTT. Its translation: CASSSADRDSGNTIYF.

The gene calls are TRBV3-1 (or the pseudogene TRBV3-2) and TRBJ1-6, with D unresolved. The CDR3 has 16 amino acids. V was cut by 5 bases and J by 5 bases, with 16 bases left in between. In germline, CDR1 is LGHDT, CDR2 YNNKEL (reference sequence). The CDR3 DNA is TGTGCCAGCAGCGGTCGGTTCATACATCATAATTCACCCCTCCACTTT. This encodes CASSGRFIHHNSPLHF.

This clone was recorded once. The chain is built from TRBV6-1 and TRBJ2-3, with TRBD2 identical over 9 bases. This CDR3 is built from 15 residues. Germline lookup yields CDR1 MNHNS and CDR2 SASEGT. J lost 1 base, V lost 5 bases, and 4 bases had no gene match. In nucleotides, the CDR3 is TGTGCCAGCAGTCTTAGCGGGGGAGGCACAGATACGCAGTATTTT. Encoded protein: CASSLSGGGTDTQYF.

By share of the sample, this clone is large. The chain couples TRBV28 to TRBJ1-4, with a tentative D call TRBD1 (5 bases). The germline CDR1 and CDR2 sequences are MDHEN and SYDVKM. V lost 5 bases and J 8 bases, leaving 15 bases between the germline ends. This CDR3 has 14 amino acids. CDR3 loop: CASSPREGREKLFF. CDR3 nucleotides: TGTGCCAGCAGTCCTCGGGAGGGGCGGGAAAAACTGTTTTTT.

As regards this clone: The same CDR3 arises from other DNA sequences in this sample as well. The CDR3 bases are TGTGCTAGTGGGTTTCTAGCGGGGGGGATGACGAACACCGGGGAGCTGTTTTTT. Translating gives CASGFLAGGMTNTGELFF. The chain carries TRBV12-5 and TRBJ2-2, with 12 bases matching TRBD2. The CDR3 sequence is 18 residues long. V gave up 6 bases and J gave up 0 bases; unmatched junction bases: 8. In germline, CDR1 is LGHNT, CDR2 FRNRAP.

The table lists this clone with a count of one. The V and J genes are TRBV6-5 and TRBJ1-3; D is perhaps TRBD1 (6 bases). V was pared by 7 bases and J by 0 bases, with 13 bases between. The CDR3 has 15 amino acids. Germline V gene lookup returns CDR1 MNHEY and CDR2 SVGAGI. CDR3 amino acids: CASTDSVFSGNTIYF. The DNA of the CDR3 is TGTGCCAGCACGGACAGCGTCTTCTCTGGAAACACCATATATTTT.

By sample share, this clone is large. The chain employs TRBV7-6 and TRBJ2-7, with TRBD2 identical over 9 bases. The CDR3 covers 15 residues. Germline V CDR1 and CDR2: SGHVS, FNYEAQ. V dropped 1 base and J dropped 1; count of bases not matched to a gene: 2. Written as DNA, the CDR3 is TGTGCCAGCAGCTTAGAAAGCGGGGGGTCCTACGAGCAGTACTTC. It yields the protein CASSLESGGSYEQYF. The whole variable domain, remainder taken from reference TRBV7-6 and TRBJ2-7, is GAGVSQSPRYKVTKRGQDVALRCDPISGHVSLYWYRQALGQGPEFLTYFNYEAQQDKSGLPNDRFSAERPEGSISTLTIQRTEQRDSAMYRCASSLESGGSYEQYFGPGTRLTVT.

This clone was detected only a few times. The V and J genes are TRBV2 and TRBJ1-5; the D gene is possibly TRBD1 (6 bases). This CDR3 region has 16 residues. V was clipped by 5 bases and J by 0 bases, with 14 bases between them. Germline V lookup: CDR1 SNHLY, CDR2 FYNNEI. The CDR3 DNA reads TGTGCCAGCAGTCTATACCAGGACAGTAGCAATCAGCCCCAGCATTTT. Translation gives CASSLYQDSSNQPQHF.

The CDR3 sequence is CASSYGQGAEQYF. DNA of the CDR3: TGCGCCAGCAGCTACGGACAGGGGGCCGAGCAGTACTTC. The rearrangement links TRBV5-1 to TRBJ2-7; 11 bases align to TRBD1. The CDR3 totals 13 residues. CDR1 and CDR2 (germline): SGHRS, YFSETQ. V lost 3 bases and J lost 6; bases outside the gene matches: 2.

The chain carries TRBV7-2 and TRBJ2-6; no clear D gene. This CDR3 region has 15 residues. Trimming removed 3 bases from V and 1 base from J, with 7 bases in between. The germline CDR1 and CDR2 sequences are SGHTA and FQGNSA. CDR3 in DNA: TGTGCCAGCAGCTTCAGAAAGTCTGGGGCCAACGTCCTGACTTTC. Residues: CASSFRKSGANVLTF.

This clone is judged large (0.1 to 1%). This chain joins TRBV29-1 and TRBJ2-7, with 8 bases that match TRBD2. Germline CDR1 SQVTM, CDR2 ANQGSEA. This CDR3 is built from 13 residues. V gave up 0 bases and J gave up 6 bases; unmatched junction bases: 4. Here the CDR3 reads CSVEEEAGAEQYF. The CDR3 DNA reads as TGCAGCGTTGAAGAAGAAGCGGGAGCCGAGCAGTACTTC.

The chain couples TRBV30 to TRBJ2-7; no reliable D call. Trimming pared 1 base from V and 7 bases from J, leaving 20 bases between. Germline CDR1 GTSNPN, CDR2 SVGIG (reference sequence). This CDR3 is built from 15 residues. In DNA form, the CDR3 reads TGTGCCTGGAGTGGATACCAGTTCCTCCAACGGGAGCAGTACTTC. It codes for CAWSGYQFLQREQYF.

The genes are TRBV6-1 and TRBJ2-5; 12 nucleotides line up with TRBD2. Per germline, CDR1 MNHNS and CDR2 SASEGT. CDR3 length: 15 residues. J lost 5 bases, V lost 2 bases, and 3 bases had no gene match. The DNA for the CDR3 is TGTGCCAGCAGTGAACTAGCGGGAGGGCCGGAGACCCAGTACTTC. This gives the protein CASSELAGGPETQYF.

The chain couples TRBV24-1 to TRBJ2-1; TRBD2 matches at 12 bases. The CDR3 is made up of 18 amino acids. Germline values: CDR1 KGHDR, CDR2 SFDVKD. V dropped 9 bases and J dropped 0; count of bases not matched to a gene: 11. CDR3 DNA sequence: TGTGCCACCTCTCCGGCTAGCGGGAGGGGGAGCTCCTACAATGAGCAGTTCTTC. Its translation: CATSPASGRGSSYNEQFF.

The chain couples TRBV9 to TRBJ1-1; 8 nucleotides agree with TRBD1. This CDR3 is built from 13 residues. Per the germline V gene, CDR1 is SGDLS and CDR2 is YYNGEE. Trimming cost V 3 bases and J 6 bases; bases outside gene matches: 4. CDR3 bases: TGTGCCAGCAGCGCCACGACAGGGGCTGAAGCTTTCTTT. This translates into CASSATTGAEAFF.

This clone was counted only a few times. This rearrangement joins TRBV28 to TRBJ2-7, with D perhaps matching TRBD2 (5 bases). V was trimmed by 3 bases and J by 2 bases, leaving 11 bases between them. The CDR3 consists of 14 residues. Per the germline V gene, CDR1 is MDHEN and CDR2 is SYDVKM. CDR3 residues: CASSFRLKTYEQYF. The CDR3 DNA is TGTGCCAGCAGTTTTAGACTAAAAACCTACGAGCAGTACTTC.